This section outlines one TCR beta chain sequence together with its context. Its antigen is as yet unknown. These data come from a study of molecular identifiers for immune sequencing clone quantification. Findings and caveats of the study: Detecting spiked Jurkat TCR RNA from one cell among about 910,000 naive cells was reportedly possible.

Naive CD8 T cells were sorted as CD8+CD4-CCR7+CD45RA+. Each CDR3 protein is one row after TCRdb ran MiXCR on the PCR reads. The data hold about 510,000 distinct CDR3 sequences, with around 21% observed a single time. Specimen: naive CD8+ T cells from blood, with Jurkat cell RNA spiked in. Specified subset: FACS-sorted CD8+CD4-CCR7+CD45RA+ naive T cells. This TCR came from a human donor in good health. Some libraries in this study had Jurkat cell RNA spiked in.

Here the CDR3 DNA reads TGTGCCACCAGTAGGGACAGGGACATACCACCCCTCCACTTT. This encodes CATSRDRDIPPLHF. This chain connects TRBV24-1 to TRBJ1-6; 9 bases match TRBD1. Trimming took 6 bases from V and 11 from J; bases not matched to a gene: 7. The CDR3 extends over 14 amino acids. Looked up from germline, CDR1 is KGHDR and CDR2 is SFDVKD.